Detailed here is one TCR beta chain. Its specificity is unknown. This sample is part of a study of blood T cells in healthy people across ages. General study results and limits: PBMCs that were unsorted prevented a conclusive naive versus antigen-experienced comparison.

The use of a sample-barcoded 5' primer and a J-beta primer mix characterized a second PCR of about 7 to 12 cycles. TCRdb called the 5' RACE reads again in MiXCR, with one record for every CDR3 protein. This sample has some 700,000 distinct CDR3 sequences, with approximately 39% found just once. The CDR3 spans 11 residues. The germline V and J ends were trimmed by 9 bases and 12 bases, with 15 bases remaining between them. Germline-derived CDR1 and CDR2 are LGHNT and FRNRAP. Sequenced sample: blood. The origin of this receptor is a woman in her fifties or sixties in good health. The chain joins TRBV12-5 to TRBJ2-1; D ambiguous. The CDR3 nucleotides read TGTGCTAGGGGTAGGCTATCGGCGCAGTTCTTC. Translated, it gives CARGRLSAQFF. The complete variable domain, with remaining parts taken from reference TRBV12-5 and TRBJ2-1, reads DARVTQTPRHKVTEMGQEVTMRCQPILGHNTVFWYRQTMMQGLELLAYFRNRAPLDDSGMPKDRFSAEMPDATLATLKIQPSEPRDSAVYFCARGRLSAQFFGPGTRLTVL.